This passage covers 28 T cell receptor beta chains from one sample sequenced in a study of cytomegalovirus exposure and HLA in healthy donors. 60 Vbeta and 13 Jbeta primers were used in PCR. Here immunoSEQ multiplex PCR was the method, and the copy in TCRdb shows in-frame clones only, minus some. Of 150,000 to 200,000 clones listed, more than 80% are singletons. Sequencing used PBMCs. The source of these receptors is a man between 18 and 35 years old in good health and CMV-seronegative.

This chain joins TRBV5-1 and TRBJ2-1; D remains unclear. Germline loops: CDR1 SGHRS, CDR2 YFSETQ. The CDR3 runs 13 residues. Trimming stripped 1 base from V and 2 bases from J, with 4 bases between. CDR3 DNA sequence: TGCGCCAGCAGCTTGTCTGCCTACAATGAGCAGTTCTTC. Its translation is CASSLSAYNEQFF.

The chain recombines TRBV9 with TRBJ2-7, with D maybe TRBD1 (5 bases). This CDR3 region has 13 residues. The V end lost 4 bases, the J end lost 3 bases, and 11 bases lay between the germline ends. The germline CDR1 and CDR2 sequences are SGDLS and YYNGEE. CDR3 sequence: CASSPDSYYEQYF. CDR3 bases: TGTGCCAGCAGCCCCGACAGCTACTACGAGCAGTACTTC.

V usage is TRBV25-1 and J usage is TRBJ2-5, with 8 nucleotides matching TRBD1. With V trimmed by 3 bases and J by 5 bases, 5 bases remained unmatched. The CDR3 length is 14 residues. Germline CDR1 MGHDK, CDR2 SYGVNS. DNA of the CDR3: TGTGCCAGCAGTGAGGACAGGGCGGGGGAGACCCAGTACTTC. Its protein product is CASSEDRAGETQYF. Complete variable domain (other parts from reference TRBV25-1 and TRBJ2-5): EADIYQTPRYLVIGTGKKITLECSQTMGHDKMYWYQQDPGMELHLIHYSYGVNSTEKGDLSSESTVSRIRTEHFPLTLESARPSHTSQYLCASSEDRAGETQYFGPGTRLLVL.

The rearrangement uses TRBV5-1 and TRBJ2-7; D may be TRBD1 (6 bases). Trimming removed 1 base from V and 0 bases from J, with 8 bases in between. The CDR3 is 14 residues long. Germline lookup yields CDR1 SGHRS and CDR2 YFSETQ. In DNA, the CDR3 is TGCGCCAGCAGCTTGCAGGGGAGCTCCTACGAGCAGTACTTC. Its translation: CASSLQGSSYEQYF.

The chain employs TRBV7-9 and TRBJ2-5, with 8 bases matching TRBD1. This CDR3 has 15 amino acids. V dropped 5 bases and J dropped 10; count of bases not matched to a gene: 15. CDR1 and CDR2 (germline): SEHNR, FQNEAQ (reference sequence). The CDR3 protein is CASSRRDRTTWSQYF. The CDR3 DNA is TGTGCCAGCAGCCGACGGGACAGGACAACCTGGAGCCAGTACTTC.

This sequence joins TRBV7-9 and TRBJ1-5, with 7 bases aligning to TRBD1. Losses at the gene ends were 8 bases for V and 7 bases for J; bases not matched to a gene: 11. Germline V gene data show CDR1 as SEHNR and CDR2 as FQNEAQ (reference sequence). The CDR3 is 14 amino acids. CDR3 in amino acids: CASGDSAWSQPQHF. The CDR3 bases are TGTGCCAGCGGGGACAGTGCTTGGTCACAGCCCCAGCATTTT. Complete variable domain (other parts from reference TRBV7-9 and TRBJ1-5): DTGVSQNPRHKITKRGQNVTFRCDPISEHNRLYWYRQTLGQGPEFLTYFQNEAQLEKSRLLSDRFSAERPKGSFSTLEIQRTEQGDSAMYLCASGDSAWSQPQHFGDGTRLSIL.

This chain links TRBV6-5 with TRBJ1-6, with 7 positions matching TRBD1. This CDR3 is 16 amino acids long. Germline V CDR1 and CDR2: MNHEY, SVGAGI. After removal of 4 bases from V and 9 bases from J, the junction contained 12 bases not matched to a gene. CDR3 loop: CASSSHRTGGSSPLHF. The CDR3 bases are TGTGCCAGCAGTTCCCACCGGACAGGAGGCTCTTCACCCCTCCACTTT.

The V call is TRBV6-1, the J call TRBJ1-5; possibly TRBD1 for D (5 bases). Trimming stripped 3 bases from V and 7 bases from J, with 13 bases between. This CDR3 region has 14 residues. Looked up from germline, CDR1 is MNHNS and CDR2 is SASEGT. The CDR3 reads CASSELGDRQPQHF. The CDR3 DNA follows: TGTGCCAGCAGTGAGTTAGGGGATAGGCAGCCCCAGCATTTT.

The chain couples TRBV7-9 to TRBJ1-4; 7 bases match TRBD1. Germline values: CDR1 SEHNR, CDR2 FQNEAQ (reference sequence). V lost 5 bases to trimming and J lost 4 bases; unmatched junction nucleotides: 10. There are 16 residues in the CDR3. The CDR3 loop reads CASSRRRGRDNEKLFF. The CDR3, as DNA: TGTGCCAGCAGCCGTCGTAGGGGGCGGGATAATGAAAAACTGTTTTTT.

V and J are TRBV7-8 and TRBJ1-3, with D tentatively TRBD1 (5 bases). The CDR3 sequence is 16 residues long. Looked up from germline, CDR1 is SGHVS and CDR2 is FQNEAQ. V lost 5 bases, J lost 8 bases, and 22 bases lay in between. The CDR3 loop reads CASSTNGPLLGDTIYF. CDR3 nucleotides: TGTGCCAGCAGCACCAACGGACCCTTGTTAGGGGACACCATATATTTT.

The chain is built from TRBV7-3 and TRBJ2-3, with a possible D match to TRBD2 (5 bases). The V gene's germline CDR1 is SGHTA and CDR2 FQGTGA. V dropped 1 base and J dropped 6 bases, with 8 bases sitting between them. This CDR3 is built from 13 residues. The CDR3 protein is CASSLNGIDTQYF. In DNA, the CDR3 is TGTGCCAGCAGCTTAAACGGGATCGATACGCAGTATTTT.

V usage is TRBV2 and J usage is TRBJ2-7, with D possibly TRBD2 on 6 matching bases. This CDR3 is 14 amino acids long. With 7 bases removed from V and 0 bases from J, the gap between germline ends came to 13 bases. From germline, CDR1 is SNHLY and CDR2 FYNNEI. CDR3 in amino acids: CASKVAGSSYEQYF. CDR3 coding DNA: TGTGCCAGCAAGGTGGCGGGGAGCTCCTACGAGCAGTACTTC.

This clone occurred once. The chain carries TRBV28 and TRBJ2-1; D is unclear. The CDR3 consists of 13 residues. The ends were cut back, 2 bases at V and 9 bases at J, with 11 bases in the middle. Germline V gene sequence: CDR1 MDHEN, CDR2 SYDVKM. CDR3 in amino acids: CASSLDGSGEQFF. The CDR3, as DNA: TGTGCCAGCAGTTTAGACGGCTCGGGTGAGCAGTTCTTC.

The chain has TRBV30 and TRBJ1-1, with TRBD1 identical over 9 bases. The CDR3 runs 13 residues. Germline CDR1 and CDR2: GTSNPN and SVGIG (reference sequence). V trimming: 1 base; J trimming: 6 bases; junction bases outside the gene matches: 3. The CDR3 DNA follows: TGTGCCTGGAGTGGGACAGGGGTTGCTGAAGCTTTCTTT. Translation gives CAWSGTGVAEAFF.

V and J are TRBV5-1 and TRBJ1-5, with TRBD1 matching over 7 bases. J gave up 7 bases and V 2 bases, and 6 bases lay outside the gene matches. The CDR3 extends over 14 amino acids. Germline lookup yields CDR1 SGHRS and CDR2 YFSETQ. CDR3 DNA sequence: TGCGCCAGCAGCTTCGTCCGACAGGGACAGCCCCAGCATTTT. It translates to CASSFVRQGQPQHF.

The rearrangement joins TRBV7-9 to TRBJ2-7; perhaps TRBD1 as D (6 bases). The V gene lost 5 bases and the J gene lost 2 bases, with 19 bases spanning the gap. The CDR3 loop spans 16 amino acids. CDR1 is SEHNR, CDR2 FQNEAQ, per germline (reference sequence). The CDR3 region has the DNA TGTGCCAGCAGCCAGGACGGGACACGAAGACCCTACGAGCAGTACTTC. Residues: CASSQDGTRRPYEQYF.

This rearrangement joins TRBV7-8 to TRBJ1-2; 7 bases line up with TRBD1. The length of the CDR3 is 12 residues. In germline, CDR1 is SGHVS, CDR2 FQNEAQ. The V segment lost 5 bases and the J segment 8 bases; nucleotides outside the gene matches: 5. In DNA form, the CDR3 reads TGTGCCAGCAGCAAAGGGGGCCGCGGCTACACCTTC. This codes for CASSKGGRGYTF.

The CDR3 spells CASSLEGYSYEQYF. The CDR3 region has the DNA TGTGCCAGCAGTTTGGAGGGATACTCCTACGAGCAGTACTTC. The chain joins TRBV27 to TRBJ2-7, with D maybe TRBD2 (6 bases). Germline CDR1 reads MNHEY; CDR2 reads SMNVEV (reference sequence). Trimming stripped 3 bases from V and 0 bases from J, with 9 bases between. CDR3 length: 14 amino acids.

The CDR3 protein is CASGSRSYGYTF. The CDR3, as DNA: TGTGCTAGTGGATCCAGATCATATGGCTACACCTTC. The chain uses TRBV12-5 and TRBJ1-2; no clear D gene. Germline values: CDR1 LGHNT, CDR2 FRNRAP. The CDR3 loop spans 12 amino acids. Trimming took 6 bases from V and 5 from J, leaving 10 bases between them. The full variable domain, in which reference TRBV12-5 and TRBJ1-2 provide the parts outside the CDR3, is DARVTQTPRHKVTEMGQEVTMRCQPILGHNTVFWYRQTMMQGLELLAYFRNRAPLDDSGMPKDRFSAEMPDATLATLKIQPSEPRDSAVYFCASGSRSYGYTFGSGTRLTVV.

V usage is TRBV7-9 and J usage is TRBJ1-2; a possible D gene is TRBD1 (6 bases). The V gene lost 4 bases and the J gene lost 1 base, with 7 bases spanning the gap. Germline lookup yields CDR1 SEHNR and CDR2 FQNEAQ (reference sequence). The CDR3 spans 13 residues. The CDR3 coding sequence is TGTGCCAGCAGCTACAGGGATAACTATGGCTACACCTTC. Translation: CASSYRDNYGYTF.

The chain's CDR3 is CASSSKGTQGTRTGELFF. The CDR3 DNA reads TGTGCCAGCAGCTCTAAAGGGACCCAGGGGACGAGGACCGGGGAGCTGTTTTTT. The rearrangement links TRBV7-3 to TRBJ2-2, with D possibly TRBD1 on 6 matching bases. The V gene's germline CDR1 is SGHTA and CDR2 FQGTGA. Deletions cut 4 bases from V and 5 bases from J, with 23 bases between. This CDR3 is built from 18 residues.

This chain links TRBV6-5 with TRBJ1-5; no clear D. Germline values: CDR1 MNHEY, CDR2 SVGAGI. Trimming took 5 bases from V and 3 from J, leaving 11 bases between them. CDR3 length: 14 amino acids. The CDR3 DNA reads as TGTGCCAGCAGTGCGAAAATATTCAATCAGCCCCAGCATTTT. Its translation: CASSAKIFNQPQHF.

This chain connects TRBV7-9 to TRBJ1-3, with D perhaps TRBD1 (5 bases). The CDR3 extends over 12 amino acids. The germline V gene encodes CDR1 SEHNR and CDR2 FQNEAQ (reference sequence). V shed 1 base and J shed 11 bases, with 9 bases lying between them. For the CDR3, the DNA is TGTGCCAGCAGCTTAGACAGGTCCGCCATATATTTT. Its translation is CASSLDRSAIYF. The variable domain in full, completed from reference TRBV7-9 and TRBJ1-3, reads DTGVSQNPRHKITKRGQNVTFRCDPISEHNRLYWYRQTLGQGPEFLTYFQNEAQLEKSRLLSDRFSAERPKGSFSTLEIQRTEQGDSAMYLCASSLDRSAIYFGEGSWLTVV.

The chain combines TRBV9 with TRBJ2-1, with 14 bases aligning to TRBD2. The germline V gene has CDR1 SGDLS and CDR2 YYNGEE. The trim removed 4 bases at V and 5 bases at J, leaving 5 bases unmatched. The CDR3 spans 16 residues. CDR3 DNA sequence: TGTGCCAGCAGCCCGGGACTAGCGGGAGTACACAATGAGCAGTTCTTC. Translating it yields CASSPGLAGVHNEQFF.

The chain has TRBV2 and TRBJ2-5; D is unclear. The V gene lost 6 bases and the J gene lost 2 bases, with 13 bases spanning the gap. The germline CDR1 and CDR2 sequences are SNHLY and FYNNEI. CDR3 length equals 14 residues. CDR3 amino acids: CASRVSGSQETQYF. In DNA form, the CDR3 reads TGTGCCAGCAGGGTATCCGGGTCACAAGAGACCCAGTACTTC.

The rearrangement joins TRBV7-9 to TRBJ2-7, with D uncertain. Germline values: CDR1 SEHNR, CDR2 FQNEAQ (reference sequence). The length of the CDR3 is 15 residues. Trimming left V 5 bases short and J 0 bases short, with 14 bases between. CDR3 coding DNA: TGTGCCAGCAGCCCCTTTCGATCGAGCTCCTACGAGCAGTACTTC. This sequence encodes CASSPFRSSSYEQYF. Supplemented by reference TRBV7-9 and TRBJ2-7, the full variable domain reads DTGVSQNPRHKITKRGQNVTFRCDPISEHNRLYWYRQTLGQGPEFLTYFQNEAQLEKSRLLSDRFSAERPKGSFSTLEIQRTEQGDSAMYLCASSPFRSSSYEQYFGPGTRLTVT.

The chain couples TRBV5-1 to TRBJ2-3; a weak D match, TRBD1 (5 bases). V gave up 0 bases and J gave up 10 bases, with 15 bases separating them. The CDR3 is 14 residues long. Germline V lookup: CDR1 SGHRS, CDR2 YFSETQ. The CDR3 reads CASSLERKGRAQYF. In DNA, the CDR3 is TGCGCCAGCAGCTTGGAACGAAAGGGCAGGGCGCAGTATTTT. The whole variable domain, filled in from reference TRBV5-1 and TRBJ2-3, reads KAGVTQTPRYLIKTRGQQVTLSCSPISGHRSVSWYQQTPGQGLQFLFEYFSETQRNKGNFPGRFSGRQFSNSRSEMNVSTLELGDSALYLCASSLERKGRAQYFGPGTRLTVL.

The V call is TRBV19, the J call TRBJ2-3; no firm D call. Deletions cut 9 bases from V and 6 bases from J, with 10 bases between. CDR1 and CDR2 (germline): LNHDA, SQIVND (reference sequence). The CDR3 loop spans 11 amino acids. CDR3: CASEVGDTQYF. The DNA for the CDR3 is TGTGCCAGCGAGGTCGGGGATACGCAGTATTTT.